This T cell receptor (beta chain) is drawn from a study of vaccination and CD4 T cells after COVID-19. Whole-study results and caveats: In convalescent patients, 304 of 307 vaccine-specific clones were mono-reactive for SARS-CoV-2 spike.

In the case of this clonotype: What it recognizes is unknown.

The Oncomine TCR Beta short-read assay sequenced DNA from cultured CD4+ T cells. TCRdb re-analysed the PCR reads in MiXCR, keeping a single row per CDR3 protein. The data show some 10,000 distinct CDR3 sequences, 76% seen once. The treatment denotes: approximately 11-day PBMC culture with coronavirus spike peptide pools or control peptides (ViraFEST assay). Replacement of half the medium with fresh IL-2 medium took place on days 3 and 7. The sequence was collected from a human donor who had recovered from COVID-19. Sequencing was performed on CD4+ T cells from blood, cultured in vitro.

Written as DNA, the CDR3 is TGTGCCAGCAGCCTCCAGGGGTTTTGGAGGATATATAGCAATCAGCCCCAGCATTTT. Its protein is CASSLQGFWRIYSNQPQHF. The rearrangement uses TRBV21-1 and TRBJ1-5; the listed D gene, TRBD1, was not tested against the DNA. TRBV21-1 is a pseudogene segment. The CDR3 loop spans 19 amino acids.